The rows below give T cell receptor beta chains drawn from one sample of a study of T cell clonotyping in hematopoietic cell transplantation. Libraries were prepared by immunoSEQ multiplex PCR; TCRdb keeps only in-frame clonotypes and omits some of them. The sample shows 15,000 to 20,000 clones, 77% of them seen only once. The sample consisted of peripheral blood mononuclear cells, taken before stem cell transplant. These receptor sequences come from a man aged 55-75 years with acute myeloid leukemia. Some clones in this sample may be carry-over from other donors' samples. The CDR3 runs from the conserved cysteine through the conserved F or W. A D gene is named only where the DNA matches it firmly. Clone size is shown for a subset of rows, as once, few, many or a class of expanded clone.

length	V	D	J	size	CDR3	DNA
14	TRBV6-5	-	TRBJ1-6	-	CASSQGTENSPLHF	TGTGCCAGCAGCCAAGGGACGGAGAATTCACCCCTCCACTTT
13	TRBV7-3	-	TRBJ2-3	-	CASSLIRTDTQYF	TGTGCCAGCAGCTTAATCCGCACAGATACGCAGTATTTT
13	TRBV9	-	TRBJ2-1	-	CASSAQGGSEQFF	TGTGCCAGCAGCGCACAGGGAGGGAGTGAGCAGTTCTTC
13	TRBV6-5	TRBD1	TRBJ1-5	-	CASSDTGDQPQHF	TGTGCCAGCAGCGACACAGGGGATCAGCCCCAGCATTTT
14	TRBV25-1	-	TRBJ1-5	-	CASSDLVAGQPQHF	TGTGCCAGCAGTGATCTGGTGGCAGGTCAGCCCCAGCATTTT
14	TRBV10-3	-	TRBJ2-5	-	CAISGGTTQETQYF	TGTGCCATCAGTGGGGGGACCACTCAAGAGACCCAGTACTTC
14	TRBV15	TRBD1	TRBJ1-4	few	CATSSGQGAEKLFF	TGTGCCACCAGCAGTGGACAGGGTGCTGAAAAACTGTTTTTT
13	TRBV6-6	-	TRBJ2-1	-	CASSPTSYNEQFF	TGTGCCAGCAGCCCTACAAGCTACAATGAGCAGTTCTTC
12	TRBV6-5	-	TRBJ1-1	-	CASKGPSTEAFF	TGTGCCAGCAAGGGACCCAGCACTGAAGCTTTCTTT
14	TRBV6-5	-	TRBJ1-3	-	CASSSGESGNTIYF	TGTGCCAGCAGTTCGGGGGAATCTGGAAACACCATATATTTT
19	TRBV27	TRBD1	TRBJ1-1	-	CASSFRSPGDSLMNTEAFF	TGTGCCAGCAGTTTTAGGTCCCCGGGGGACAGCCTCATGAACACTGAAGCTTTCTTT
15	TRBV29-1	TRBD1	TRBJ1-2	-	CSVEDLVRGNYGYTF	TGCAGCGTTGAAGATCTGGTCAGGGGGAACTATGGCTACACCTTC
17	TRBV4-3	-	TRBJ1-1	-	CASSQEGDGRRHTEAFF	TGCGCCAGCAGCCAAGAAGGGGATGGGAGGAGGCACACTGAAGCTTTCTTT
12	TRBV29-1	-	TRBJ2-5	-	CSVKTGGETQYF	TGCAGCGTAAAAACAGGAGGAGAGACCCAGTACTTC
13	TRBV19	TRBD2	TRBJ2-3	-	CASSTGLADTQYF	TGTGCCAGTAGTACGGGACTAGCGGATACGCAGTATTTT
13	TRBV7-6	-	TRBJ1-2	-	CASSTQQGNGYTF	TGTGCCAGCAGCACACAACAGGGAAATGGCTACACCTTC
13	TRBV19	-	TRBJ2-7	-	CASSWTASYEQYF	TGTGCCAGTAGTTGGACAGCCTCCTACGAGCAGTACTTC
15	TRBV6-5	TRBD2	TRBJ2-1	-	CASSYSGGTYNEQFF	TGTGCCAGCAGTTACTCGGGGGGGACGTACAATGAGCAGTTCTTC
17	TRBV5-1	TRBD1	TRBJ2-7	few	CASSFDTGGTLSYEQYF	TGCGCCAGCAGCTTCGACACAGGGGGAACTCTCTCCTACGAGCAGTACTTC
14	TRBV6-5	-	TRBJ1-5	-	CASSYGPDNQPQHF	TGTGCCAGCAGTTACGGTCCGGATAATCAGCCCCAGCATTTT
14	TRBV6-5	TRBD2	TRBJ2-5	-	CASSPSGRGKTQYF	TGTGCCAGCAGTCCTAGCGGGAGAGGGAAGACCCAGTACTTC
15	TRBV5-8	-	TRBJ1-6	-	CASSLGQGGNSPLHF	TGTGCCAGCAGCTTGGGGCAGGGAGGGAATTCACCCCTCCACTTT
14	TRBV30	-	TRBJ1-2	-	CAWGPGLLNYGYTF	TGTGCCTGGGGACCGGGACTTCTTAACTATGGCTACACCTTC
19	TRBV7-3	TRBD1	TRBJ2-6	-	CASRQQGALTYSGANVLTF	TGTGCCAGCAGGCAACAGGGGGCTCTTACCTACTCTGGGGCCAACGTCCTGACTTTC
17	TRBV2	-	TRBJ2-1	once	CASTLVTGIRIYNEQFF	TGTGCCAGCACCTTAGTTACAGGGATCAGGATCTACAATGAGCAGTTCTTC
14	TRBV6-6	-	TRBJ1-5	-	CASSVLRGDQPQHF	TGTGCCAGCAGCGTGTTAAGGGGGGATCAGCCCCAGCATTTT
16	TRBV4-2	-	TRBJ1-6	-	CASSQDDISYNSPLHF	TGTGCCAGCAGCCAAGATGACATATCCTATAATTCACCCCTCCACTTT
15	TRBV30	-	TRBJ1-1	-	CAWSVSGAVNTEAFF	TGTGCCTGGAGTGTATCGGGGGCCGTGAACACTGAAGCTTTCTTT
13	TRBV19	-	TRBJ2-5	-	CASSIDRGETQYF	TGTGCCAGTAGTATAGATCGGGGCGAGACCCAGTACTTC
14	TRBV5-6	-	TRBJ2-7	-	CASSTSYIDYEQYF	TGTGCCAGCAGCACGAGTTACATTGACTACGAGCAGTACTTC
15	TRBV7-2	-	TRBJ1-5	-	CASSLWSSSNQPQHF	TGTGCCAGCAGCTTATGGTCCTCTAGCAATCAGCCCCAGCATTTT
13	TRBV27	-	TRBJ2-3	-	CASSLASTDTQYF	TGTGCCAGCAGTTTAGCAAGCACAGATACGCAGTATTTT
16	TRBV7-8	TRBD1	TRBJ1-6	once	CASSLRQGGRGSPLHF	TGTGCCAGCAGCTTACGACAGGGAGGACGGGGATCACCCCTCCACTTT
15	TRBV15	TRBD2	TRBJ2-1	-	CATSTSGGGPNEQFF	TGTGCCACCAGCACTAGCGGGGGGGGCCCCAATGAGCAGTTCTTC
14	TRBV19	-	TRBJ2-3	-	CASGGRGTGDTQYF	TGTGCCAGCGGGGGACGCGGGACCGGAGATACGCAGTATTTT
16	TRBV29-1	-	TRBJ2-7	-	CSVTAPGGADSYEQYF	TGCAGCGTGACAGCCCCTGGGGGGGCCGACTCCTACGAGCAGTACTTC
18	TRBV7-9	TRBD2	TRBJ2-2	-	CASSLEYLLADYTGELFF	TGTGCCAGCAGCTTAGAATATCTGCTAGCGGATTACACCGGGGAGCTGTTTTTT
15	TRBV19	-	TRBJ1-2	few	CASSHPPGGEDGYTF	TGTGCCAGTAGTCACCCTCCCGGGGGGGAGGATGGCTACACCTTC
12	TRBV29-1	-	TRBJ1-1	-	CSVSVGGSEAFF	TGCAGCGTTAGTGTTGGGGGCAGTGAAGCTTTCTTT
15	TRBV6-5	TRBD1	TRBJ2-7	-	CASSPYSGGPDEQYF	TGTGCCAGCAGTCCTTATTCAGGGGGCCCCGACGAGCAGTACTTC
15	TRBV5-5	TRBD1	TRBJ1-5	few	CASSLTGQTNQPQHF	TGTGCCAGCAGTTTGACGGGACAGACAAATCAGCCCCAGCATTTT
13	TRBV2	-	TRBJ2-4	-	CASGGLAKNIQYF	TGTGCCAGCGGGGGCTTAGCCAAAAACATTCAGTACTTC
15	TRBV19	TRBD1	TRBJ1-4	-	CASSITGATNEKLFF	TGTGCCAGTAGTATTACAGGGGCAACTAATGAAAAACTGTTTTTT
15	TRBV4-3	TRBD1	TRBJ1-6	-	CASSQTGGKNSPLHF	TGCGCCAGCAGCCAGACAGGGGGAAAAAATTCACCCCTCCACTTT
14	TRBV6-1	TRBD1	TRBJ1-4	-	CASSEGQGSEKLFF	TGTGCCAGCAGTGAGGGACAGGGGAGCGAAAAACTGTTTTTT
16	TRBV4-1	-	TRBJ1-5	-	CASSQEGGRQNQPQHF	TGCGCCAGCAGCCAAGAAGGGGGGAGACAAAATCAGCCCCAGCATTTT
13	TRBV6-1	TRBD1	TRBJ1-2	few	CASNTGGVDGYTF	TGTGCCAGCAATACAGGGGGCGTGGACGGCTACACCTTC
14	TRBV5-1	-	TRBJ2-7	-	CASSRDGSSYEQYF	TGCGCCAGCAGTCGTGACGGAAGCTCCTACGAGCAGTACTTC